The next 18 T cell receptor beta chains were all read from a single sample in a study of circulating CD8 cells and anti-PD-1 response in melanoma. The QIAseq Immune Repertoire TCR panel built the libraries from roughly 15 ng of total RNA. In TCRdb, the reads were re-called with MiXCR into one record per CDR3 protein. The data contain about 1,800 distinct CDR3 sequences, around 7% of them singletons. From live CD3+CD8+TCRalphabeta+ cells, four PD-1 and/or TIGIT subsets were sorted. The sequences come from CD8+ T cells from PBMCs, collected at baseline or after one month of anti-PD-1 therapy (not recorded which). These receptor sequences come from a human donor with melanoma.

The chain is built from TRBV7-6 and TRBJ1-3; D remains ambiguous. The CDR3 extends over 16 amino acids. Germline V lookup: CDR1 SGHVS, CDR2 FNYEAQ. The V end lost 4 bases, the J end lost 0 bases, and 13 bases lay between the germline ends. DNA of the CDR3: TGTGCCAGCAGCTCAGACCCCCTTTTCTCTGGAAACACCATATATTTT. Protein sequence: CASSSDPLFSGNTIYF.

This clonotype has more than one count but fewer than ten. A much larger clone sits a single nucleotide away, making a read error possible. The rearrangement uses TRBV15 and TRBJ2-7; D ambiguous. CDR1 is LNHNV, CDR2 YYDKDF, per germline (reference sequence). The CDR3 is made up of 11 amino acids. The V end lost 8 bases, the J end lost 6 bases, and 11 bases lay between the germline ends. CDR3 sequence: CATGVVFEQYF. DNA of the CDR3: TGTGCCACCGGGGTGGTTTTCGAGCAGTACTTC.

This clonotype is deemed medium-sized (0.01 to 0.1%). V usage is TRBV28 and J usage is TRBJ2-1; TRBD2 aligns across 12 bases. Germline CDR1 MDHEN, CDR2 SYDVKM. The V and J ends lost 5 bases and 4 bases, in that order; junction bases with no gene match: 6. This CDR3 has 16 amino acids. Written as DNA, the CDR3 is TGTGCCAGCAGTACAGGGACTAGCGGGCCGTACAATGAGCAGTTCTTC. This sequence encodes CASSTGTSGPYNEQFF.

This clonotype counts as medium-sized. This chain links TRBV24-1 with TRBJ2-2, with a weak D call TRBD1 (6 bases). The CDR3 length is 16 residues. Germline V gives CDR1 KGHDR, CDR2 SFDVKD. Trimming took off 4 bases at V and 3 bases at J, with 14 bases between the two ends. The CDR3 sequence: CATSDPGQKYTGELFF. CDR3 DNA sequence: TGTGCCACCAGTGACCCCGGACAGAAATACACCGGGGAGCTGTTTTTT.

By sample share, this clonotype is medium-sized. The chain joins TRBV28 to TRBJ1-2, with TRBD1 identical over 8 bases. V trimming: 3 bases; J trimming: 3 bases; junction bases outside the gene matches: 3. There are 14 residues in the CDR3. Germline V gene sequence: CDR1 MDHEN, CDR2 SYDVKM. As DNA, the CDR3 is TGTGCCAGCAGTTTGGACAGGGCTGACTATGGCTACACCTTC. Its translation: CASSLDRADYGYTF.

This clonotype is classed as medium-sized (0.01 to 0.1%). V and J are TRBV11-2 and TRBJ1-2; D perhaps matches TRBD1 (6 bases). Between the trimmed V and J ends, which lost 1 base and 8 bases, there was a span of 11 bases. CDR3 length equals 13 residues. The germline gives CDR1 SGHAT, CDR2 FQNNGV. DNA for the CDR3: TGTGCCAGCAGCTTAGGGGGGCTCCAGGGCTACACCTTC. Its translation: CASSLGGLQGYTF.

By sample fraction, this clonotype is medium-sized. The chain combines TRBV28 with TRBJ2-2; D unclear. CDR1 and CDR2 from the germline V gene are MDHEN and SYDVKM. The CDR3 covers 16 residues. V gave up 7 bases and J gave up 2 bases, with 17 bases separating them. The CDR3 sequence: CASTLGPTLNTGELFF. CDR3 sequence (DNA): TGTGCCAGCACCCTCGGCCCTACCCTAAACACCGGGGAGCTGTTTTTT.

This clonotype is labeled as large. The CDR3 region is CASIVTGTSGELFF. In nucleotides, the CDR3 is TGTGCCAGTATTGTGACCGGGACCTCCGGGGAGCTGTTTTTT. The chain links TRBV19 to TRBJ2-2; D tentatively reads TRBD1 or TRBD2 (5 bases each). The CDR3 length is 14 residues. Per germline, CDR1 LNHDA and CDR2 SQIVND (reference sequence). Trimming stripped 7 bases from V and 6 bases from J, with 15 bases between. Using reference TRBV19 and TRBJ2-2 for the parts outside the CDR3, the full variable domain is DGGITQSPKYLFRKEGQNVTLSCEQNLNHDAMYWYRQDPGQGLRLIYYSQIVNDFQKGDIAEGYSVSREKKESFPLTVTSAQKNPTAFYLCASIVTGTSGELFFGEGSRLTVL.

As for this clonotype: At one end, the junction sequence differs from germline, possibly due to a read error. V and J are TRBV7-6 and TRBJ2-2, with TRBD2 as a possible D gene (5 bases). CDR1 and CDR2 (germline): SGHVS, FNYEAQ. CDR3 length equals 15 residues. The DNA of the CDR3 is TGCGCCAGCGGCCCCATGGTGGAGGAGACCGGGGAGCTGTTTTTT. Residues: CASGPMVEETGELFF.

This clonotype is judged medium-sized (0.01 to 0.1%). J is TRBJ2-1 and V is TRBV18; TRBD2 matches at 9 bases. V trimming: 3 bases; J trimming: 2 bases; junction bases outside the gene matches: 5. The CDR3 spans 16 residues. Per germline, CDR1 KGHSH and CDR2 LQKENI. CDR3 in amino acids: CASSPIAGETYNEQFF. CDR3 sequence (DNA): TGTGCCAGCTCACCGATAGCGGGAGAGACCTACAATGAGCAGTTCTTC.

By frequency in the sample, this clonotype is medium-sized. The chain employs TRBV4-3 and TRBJ2-7; 11 bases match TRBD2. This CDR3 is 18 amino acids long. Germline CDR1 is LGHNA and CDR2 is YSLEER. V dropped 0 bases and J dropped 2; count of bases not matched to a gene: 9. This CDR3 reads CASSQESPSSGGTYEQYF. The CDR3 region has the DNA TGCGCCAGCAGCCAAGAGTCCCCTTCTAGCGGGGGGACCTACGAGCAGTACTTC.

This clonotype is termed medium-sized. This chain uses TRBV6-5 with TRBJ2-7; no clear D gene. V was clipped by 6 bases and J by 0 bases, with 12 bases between them. The CDR3 spans 14 residues. Germline loops: CDR1 MNHEY, CDR2 SVGAGI. The CDR3 region has the DNA TGTGCCAGCAGCCCCGGCGTTAGCTCCTACGAGCAGTACTTC. Translation gives CASSPGVSSYEQYF.

By share, this clonotype ranks as medium-sized. The rearrangement uses TRBV5-1 and TRBJ1-2; 10 bases are a match to TRBD1. With 4 bases clipped from V and 2 bases from J, the junction kept 2 bases outside the gene matches. Germline CDR1 and CDR2: SGHRS and YFSETQ. The CDR3 spans 14 residues. The CDR3: CASSPGQGNYGYTF. The CDR3 bases are TGCGCCAGCAGCCCGGGACAGGGGAACTATGGCTACACCTTC.

Judged by abundance, this clonotype is large (0.1 to 1%). The rearrangement uses TRBV5-4 and TRBJ1-1, with 7 positions matching TRBD1. The CDR3 has 15 residues. The germline V gene encodes CDR1 SGHNT and CDR2 YYREEE (reference sequence). Unmatched junction bases numbered 7, after V lost 0 bases and J lost 5 bases. The CDR3 loop is CASSLDRGPGTEAFF. CDR3 bases: TGTGCCAGCAGCTTGGACAGGGGACCGGGGACTGAAGCTTTCTTT.

In its sample, this clonotype is medium-sized. This chain connects TRBV21-1 to TRBJ2-7; TRBD1 is the table's D call, not checked against the DNA. TRBV21-1 counts as a pseudogene. The CDR3 has 13 amino acids. Here the CDR3 DNA reads TGTGCCAGCAGGTTTCCAGGGGTCTACGAGCAGTACTTC. This translates into CASRFPGVYEQYF.

By frequency in the sample, this clonotype is medium-sized. CDR3 nucleotide sequence: TGTGCCAGCAGCCGCCGAGAGGGTACCACAGATACGCAGTATTTT. Its translation: CASSRREGTTDTQYF. The chain uses TRBV7-2 and TRBJ2-3, with a weak D call TRBD2 (5 bases). V dropped 5 bases and J dropped 2 bases, with 14 bases sitting between them. The CDR3 totals 15 residues. CDR1 and CDR2 (germline): SGHTA, FQGNSA.

By share, this clonotype counts as medium-sized (0.01 to 0.1%). The chain employs TRBV27 and TRBJ2-7, with unresolved D. V lost 3 bases and J 3 bases, leaving 3 bases between the germline ends. The CDR3 consists of 11 residues. The V gene's germline CDR1 is MNHEY and CDR2 SMNVEV (reference sequence). CDR3 loop: CASSFNYEQYF. For the CDR3, the DNA is TGTGCCAGCAGTTTCAACTACGAGCAGTACTTC.

This clonotype counts as medium-sized. The chain links TRBV2 to TRBJ1-4, with D uncertain. V was trimmed by 6 bases and J by 7 bases, leaving 21 bases between them. CDR3 length: 16 amino acids. In germline, CDR1 is SNHLY, CDR2 FYNNEI. The CDR3 DNA reads as TGTGCCAGCAGAAATATATCGTCGAGGAGTAGTGAAAAACTGTTTTTT. Translation: CASRNISSRSSEKLFF.